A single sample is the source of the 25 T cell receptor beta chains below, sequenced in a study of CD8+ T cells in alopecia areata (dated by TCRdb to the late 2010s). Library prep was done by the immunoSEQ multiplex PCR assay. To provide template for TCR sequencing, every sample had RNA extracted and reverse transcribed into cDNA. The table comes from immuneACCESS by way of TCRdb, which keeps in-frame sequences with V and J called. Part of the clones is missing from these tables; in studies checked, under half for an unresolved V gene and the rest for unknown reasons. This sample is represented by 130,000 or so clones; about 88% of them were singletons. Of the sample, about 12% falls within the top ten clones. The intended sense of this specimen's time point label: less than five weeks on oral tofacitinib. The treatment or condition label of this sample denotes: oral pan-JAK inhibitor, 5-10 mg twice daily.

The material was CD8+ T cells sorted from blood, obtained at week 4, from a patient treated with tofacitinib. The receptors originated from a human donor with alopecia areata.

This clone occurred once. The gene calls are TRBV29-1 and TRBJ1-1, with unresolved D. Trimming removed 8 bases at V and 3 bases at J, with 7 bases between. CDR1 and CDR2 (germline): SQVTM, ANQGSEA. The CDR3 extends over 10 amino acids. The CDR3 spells CSSRDTEAFF. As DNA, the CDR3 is TGCAGCTCCCGGGACACTGAAGCTTTCTTT.

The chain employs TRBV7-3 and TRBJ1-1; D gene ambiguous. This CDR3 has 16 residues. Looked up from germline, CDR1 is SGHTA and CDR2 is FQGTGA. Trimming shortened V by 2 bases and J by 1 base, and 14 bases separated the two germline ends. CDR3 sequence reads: CASSLDQPFSNTEAFF. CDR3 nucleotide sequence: TGTGCCAGCAGCTTAGATCAACCCTTCTCGAACACTGAAGCTTTCTTT. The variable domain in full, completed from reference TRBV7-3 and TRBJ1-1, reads GAGVSQTPSNKVTEKGKYVELRCDPISGHTALYWYRQSLGQGPEFLIYFQGTGAADDSGLPNDRFFAVRPEGSVSTLKIQRTERGDSAVYLCASSLDQPFSNTEAFFGQGTRLTVV.

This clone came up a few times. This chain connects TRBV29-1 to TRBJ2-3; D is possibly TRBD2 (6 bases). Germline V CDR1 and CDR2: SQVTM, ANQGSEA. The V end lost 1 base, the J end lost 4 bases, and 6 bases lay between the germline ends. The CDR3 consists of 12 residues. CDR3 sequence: CSVEGRADTQYF. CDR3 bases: TGCAGCGTTGAAGGGAGGGCAGATACGCAGTATTTT.

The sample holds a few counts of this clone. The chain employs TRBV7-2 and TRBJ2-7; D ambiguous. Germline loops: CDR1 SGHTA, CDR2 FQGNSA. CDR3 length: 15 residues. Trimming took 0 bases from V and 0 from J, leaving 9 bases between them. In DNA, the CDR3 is TGTGCCAGCAGCTTAGCCCTTTGGGGCTCCTACGAGCAGTACTTC. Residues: CASSLALWGSYEQYF.

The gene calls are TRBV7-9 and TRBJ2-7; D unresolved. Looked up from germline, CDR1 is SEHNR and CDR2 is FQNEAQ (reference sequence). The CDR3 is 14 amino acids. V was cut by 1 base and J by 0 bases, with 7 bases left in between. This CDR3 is CASSLVSGSYEQYF. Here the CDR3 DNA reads TGTGCCAGCAGCTTAGTCTCAGGCTCCTACGAGCAGTACTTC.

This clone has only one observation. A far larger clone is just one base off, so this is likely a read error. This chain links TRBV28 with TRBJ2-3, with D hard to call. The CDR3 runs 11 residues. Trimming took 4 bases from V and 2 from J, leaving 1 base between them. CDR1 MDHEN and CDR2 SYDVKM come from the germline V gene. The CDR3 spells CASSYTDTQYF. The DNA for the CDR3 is TGTGCCAGCAGTTACACAGATACGCAGTATTTT.

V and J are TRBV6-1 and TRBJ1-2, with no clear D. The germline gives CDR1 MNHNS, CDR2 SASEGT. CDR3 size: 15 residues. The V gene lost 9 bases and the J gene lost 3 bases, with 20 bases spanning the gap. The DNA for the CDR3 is TGTGCCAGTTTAGAATGGGATCGAAGGGACTATGGCTACACCTTC. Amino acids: CASLEWDRRDYGYTF.

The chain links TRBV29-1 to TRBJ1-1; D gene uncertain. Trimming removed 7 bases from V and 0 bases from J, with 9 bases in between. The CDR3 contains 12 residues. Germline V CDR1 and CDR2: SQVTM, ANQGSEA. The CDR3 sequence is CSGFDVNTEAFF. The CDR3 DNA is TGCAGCGGATTTGACGTGAACACTGAAGCTTTCTTT.

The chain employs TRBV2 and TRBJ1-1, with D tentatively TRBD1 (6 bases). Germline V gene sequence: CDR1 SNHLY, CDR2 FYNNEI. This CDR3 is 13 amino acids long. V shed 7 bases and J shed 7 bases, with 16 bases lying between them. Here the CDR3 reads CASNSGQSYEAFF. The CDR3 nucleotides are TGTGCCAGCAATTCCGGACAGTCGTATGAAGCTTTCTTT.

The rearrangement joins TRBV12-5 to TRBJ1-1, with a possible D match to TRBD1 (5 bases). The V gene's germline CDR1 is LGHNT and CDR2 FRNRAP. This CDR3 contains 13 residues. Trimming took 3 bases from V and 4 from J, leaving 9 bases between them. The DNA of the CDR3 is TGTGCTAGTGGTTTAGGGGTCGCCACTGAAGCTTTCTTT. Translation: CASGLGVATEAFF.

This CDR3 is CASSLALGARIEQYF. In DNA, the CDR3 is TGTGCCAGCAGCTTAGCGCTCGGGGCCAGAATCGAGCAGTACTTC. V and J are TRBV11-1 and TRBJ2-7; D might be TRBD1 or TRBD2, each matching 5 bases. There are 15 residues in the CDR3. Germline values: CDR1 SGHAT, CDR2 FQDESV (reference sequence). Trimming cost V 0 bases and J 6 bases, with 15 bases left between them.

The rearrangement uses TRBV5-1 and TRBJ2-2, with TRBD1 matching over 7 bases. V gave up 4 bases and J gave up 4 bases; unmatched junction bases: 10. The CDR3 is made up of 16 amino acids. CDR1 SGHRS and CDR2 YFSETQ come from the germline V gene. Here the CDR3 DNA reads TGCGCCAGCAGCCCGACAGGGAAGGCAATCACCGGGGAGCTGTTTTTT. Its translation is CASSPTGKAITGELFF.

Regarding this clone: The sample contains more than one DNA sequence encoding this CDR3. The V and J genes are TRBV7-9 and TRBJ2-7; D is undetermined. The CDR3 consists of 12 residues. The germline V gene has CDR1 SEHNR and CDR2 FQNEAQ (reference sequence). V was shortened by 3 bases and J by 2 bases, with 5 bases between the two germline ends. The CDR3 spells CASSFQPYEQYF. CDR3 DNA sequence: TGTGCCAGCAGCTTTCAGCCCTACGAGCAGTACTTC.

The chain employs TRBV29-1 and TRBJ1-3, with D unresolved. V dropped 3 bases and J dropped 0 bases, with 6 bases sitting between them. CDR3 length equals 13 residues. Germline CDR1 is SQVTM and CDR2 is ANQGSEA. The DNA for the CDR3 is TGCAGCGTTGACGGAGGCTCTGGAAACACCATATATTTT. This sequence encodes CSVDGGSGNTIYF. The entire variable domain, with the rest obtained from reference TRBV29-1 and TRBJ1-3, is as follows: SAVISQKPSRDICQRGTSLTIQCQVDSQVTMMFWYRQQPGQSLTLIATANQGSEATYESGFVIDKFPISRPNLTFSTLTVSNMSPEDSSIYLCSVDGGSGNTIYFGEGSWLTVV.

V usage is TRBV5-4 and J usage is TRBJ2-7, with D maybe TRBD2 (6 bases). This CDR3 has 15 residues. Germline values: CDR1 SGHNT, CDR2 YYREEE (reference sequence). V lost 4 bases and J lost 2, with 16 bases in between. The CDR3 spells CASSQLGTGAYEQYF. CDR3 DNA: TGTGCCAGCAGCCAACTCGGGACGGGGGCCTACGAGCAGTACTTC.

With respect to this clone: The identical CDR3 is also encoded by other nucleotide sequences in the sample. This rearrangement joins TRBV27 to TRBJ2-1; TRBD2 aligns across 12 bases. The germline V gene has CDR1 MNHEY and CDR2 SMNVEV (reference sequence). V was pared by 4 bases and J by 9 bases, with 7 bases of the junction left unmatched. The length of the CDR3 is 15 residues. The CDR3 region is CASSSGLAGLSEQFF. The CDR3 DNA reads TGTGCCAGCAGTTCGGGACTAGCGGGCCTCAGTGAGCAGTTCTTC.

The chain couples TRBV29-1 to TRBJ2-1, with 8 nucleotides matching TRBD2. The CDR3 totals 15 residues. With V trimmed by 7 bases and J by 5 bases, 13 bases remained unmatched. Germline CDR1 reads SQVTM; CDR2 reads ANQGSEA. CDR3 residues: CSAGRVSGVNNEQFF. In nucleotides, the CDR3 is TGCAGCGCTGGACGGGTTAGCGGGGTTAACAATGAGCAGTTCTTC.

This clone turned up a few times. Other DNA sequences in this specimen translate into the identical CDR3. The CDR3 loop is CASSLTSSYEQYF. CDR3 coding DNA: TGTGCCAGCAGTTTAACGAGCTCCTACGAGCAGTACTTC. V usage is TRBV27 and J usage is TRBJ2-7; D gene unclear. V lost 2 bases to trimming and J lost 0 bases, with 5 bases between them. In germline, CDR1 is MNHEY, CDR2 SMNVEV (reference sequence). There are 13 residues in the CDR3.

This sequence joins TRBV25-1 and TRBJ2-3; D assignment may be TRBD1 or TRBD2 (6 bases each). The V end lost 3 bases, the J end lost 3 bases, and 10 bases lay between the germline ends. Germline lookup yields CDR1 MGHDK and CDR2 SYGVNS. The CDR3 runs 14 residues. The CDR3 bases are TGTGCCAGCAGTGAGAGGGGGGATACAGATACGCAGTATTTT. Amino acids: CASSERGDTDTQYF.

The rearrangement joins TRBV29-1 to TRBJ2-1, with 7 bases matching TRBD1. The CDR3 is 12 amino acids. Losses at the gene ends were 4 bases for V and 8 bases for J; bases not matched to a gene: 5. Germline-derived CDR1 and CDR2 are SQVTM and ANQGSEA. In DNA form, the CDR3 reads TGCAGCGTTGGACAGGGCAAGGATGAGCAGTTCTTC. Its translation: CSVGQGKDEQFF.

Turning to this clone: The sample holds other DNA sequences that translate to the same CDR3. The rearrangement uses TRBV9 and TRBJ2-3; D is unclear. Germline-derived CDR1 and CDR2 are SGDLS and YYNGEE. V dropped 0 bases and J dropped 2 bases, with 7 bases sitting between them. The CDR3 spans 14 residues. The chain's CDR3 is CASSVASSTDTQYF. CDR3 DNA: TGTGCCAGCAGCGTAGCTTCATCCACAGATACGCAGTATTTT.

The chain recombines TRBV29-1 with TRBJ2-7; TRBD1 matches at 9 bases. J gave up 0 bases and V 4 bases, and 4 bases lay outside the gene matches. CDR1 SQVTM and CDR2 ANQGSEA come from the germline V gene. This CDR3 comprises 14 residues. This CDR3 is CSVAGTGFSYEQYF. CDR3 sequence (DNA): TGCAGCGTTGCCGGGACAGGGTTCTCCTACGAGCAGTACTTC.

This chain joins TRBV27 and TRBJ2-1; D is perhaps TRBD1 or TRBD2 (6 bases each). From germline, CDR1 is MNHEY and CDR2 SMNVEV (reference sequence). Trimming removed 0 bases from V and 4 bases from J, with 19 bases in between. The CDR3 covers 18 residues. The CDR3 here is CASSLSGGLPVIYNEQFF. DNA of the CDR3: TGTGCCAGCAGTTTATCGGGGGGCCTCCCCGTTATTTACAATGAGCAGTTCTTC.

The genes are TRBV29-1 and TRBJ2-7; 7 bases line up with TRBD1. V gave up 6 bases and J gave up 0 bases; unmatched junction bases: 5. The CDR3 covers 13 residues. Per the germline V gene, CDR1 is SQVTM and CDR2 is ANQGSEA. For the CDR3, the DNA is TGCAGCGTAGGAGACAGGGCCTCCTACGAGCAGTACTTC. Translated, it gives CSVGDRASYEQYF.

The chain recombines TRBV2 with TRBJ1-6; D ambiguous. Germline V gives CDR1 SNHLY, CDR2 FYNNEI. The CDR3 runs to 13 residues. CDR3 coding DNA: TGTGCAGGCCAGGCTCTTGAGGATTCACCCCTCCACTTT. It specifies CAGQALEDSPLHF.